The entry below gives a single TCR beta chain sequence along with its context. This record comes from a study of blood T cell repertoires in COVID-19. Across the study: The United States, Italy and Spain provided the acute and convalescent COVID-19 samples.

Libraries were prepared by immunoSEQ multiplex PCR; TCRdb keeps only in-frame clonotypes and omits some of them. This table holds about 50,000 clones, roughly four fifths found once. The CDR3 spans 17 residues. Looked up from germline, CDR1 is SEHNR and CDR2 is FQNEAQ (reference sequence). The V and J ends lost 2 bases and 5 bases, in that order; junction bases with no gene match: 12. The genes are TRBV7-9 and TRBJ1-5, with 7 bases that match TRBD1. Sequences were obtained from peripheral blood. This sequence was found in a woman aged 55-69 years with acute or convalescent COVID-19. As DNA, the CDR3 is TGTGCCAGCAGCTTAAGTAGAGGACAGGCCCGGGATCAGCCCCAGCATTTT. Protein product: CASSLSRGQARDQPQHF. The full variable domain, rest sourced from reference TRBV7-9 and TRBJ1-5, is DTGVSQNPRHKITKRGQNVTFRCDPISEHNRLYWYRQTLGQGPEFLTYFQNEAQLEKSRLLSDRFSAERPKGSFSTLEIQRTEQGDSAMYLCASSLSRGQARDQPQHFGDGTRLSIL.